This T cell receptor (beta chain) appears in the sequencing data of a study of kidney transplant recipient with SARS-CoV-2 infection. The CDR3 extends over 17 amino acids. Looked up from germline, CDR1 is SGHVS and CDR2 is FNYEAQ. The germline V and J ends were trimmed by 3 bases and 4 bases, with 21 bases remaining between them. TCRdb recomputed calls from the reads with MiXCR, one row per CDR3 protein. The sample contains about 240,000 distinct CDR3 sequences, more than 25% of which appear only once. This clonotype has only one observation. This may be a read error: a much more frequent sequence differs by one nucleotide.

The sample here was a blood sample, taken at baseline and on day 111 from a kidney transplant recipient. The source is a male patient aged 25-45 years who had COVID-19 and was a kidney transplant recipient. The T cells may partly be graft donor cells. The rearrangement uses TRBV7-6 and TRBJ1-2; no clear D. CDR3 bases: TGTGCCAGCAGCTTTGTACCTGAATCTCGAAAGATCTATGGCTACACCTTC. Translating it yields CASSFVPESRKIYGYTF.